This T cell receptor (beta chain) derives from a study of blood T cell repertoires in COVID-19. Study-level information: Sources were T cells, B-cell-depleted T cells, or PBMCs; the material itself was cDNA or gDNA.

CDR1 and CDR2 (germline): SQVTM, ANQGSEA. CDR3 length equals 13 residues. V lost 6 bases and J lost 5; bases outside the gene matches: 7. Libraries were prepared by immunoSEQ multiplex PCR; TCRdb keeps only in-frame clonotypes and omits some of them. The sample yields around 300,000 clones, approximately 82% seen once. This receptor was taken from a man younger than 45 with active or convalescent COVID-19. This chain uses TRBV29-1 with TRBJ2-3, with TRBD1 matching 8 bases. The sample comprised peripheral blood. The CDR3 is CSVSRGRGDTQYF. CDR3 DNA sequence: TGCAGCGTCTCCAGGGGGCGTGGAGATACGCAGTATTTT.